This T cell receptor (beta chain) derives from a study of blood T cell repertoires in COVID-19. Study information: Some COVID-19 samples were acute and others convalescent; all came from the United States, Italy and Spain. T cells, B-cell-depleted T cells, or PBMCs provided the cDNA or gDNA that served as material.

Original handling: Nucleated cell number was recorded as an estimate derived from reference gene primer amplification. The protocol was immunoSEQ multiplex PCR, while the TCRdb copy is restricted to in-frame clones and leaves out a portion. V and J calls and clone size follow that table, whereas D and trimming were derived from the DNA. Counted here are over 90,000 clones, less than 90% occurring once; the ten biggest clones make up roughly 6%. V shed 5 bases and J 7 bases; nucleotides not matched to a gene: 15. Per the germline V gene, CDR1 is SNHLY and CDR2 is FYNNEI. The CDR3 sequence is 16 residues long.

Sequenced material: peripheral blood. The TCR was taken from a human donor in a cohort sampled during active COVID-19. The chain recombines TRBV2 with TRBJ2-5; the match to TRBD2 covers 8 bases. CDR3 nucleotide sequence: TGTGCCAGCAGTCCCGGCGGGGGGCCCAGTTGGGGGACCCAGTACTTC. The encoded protein is CASSPGGGPSWGTQYF.